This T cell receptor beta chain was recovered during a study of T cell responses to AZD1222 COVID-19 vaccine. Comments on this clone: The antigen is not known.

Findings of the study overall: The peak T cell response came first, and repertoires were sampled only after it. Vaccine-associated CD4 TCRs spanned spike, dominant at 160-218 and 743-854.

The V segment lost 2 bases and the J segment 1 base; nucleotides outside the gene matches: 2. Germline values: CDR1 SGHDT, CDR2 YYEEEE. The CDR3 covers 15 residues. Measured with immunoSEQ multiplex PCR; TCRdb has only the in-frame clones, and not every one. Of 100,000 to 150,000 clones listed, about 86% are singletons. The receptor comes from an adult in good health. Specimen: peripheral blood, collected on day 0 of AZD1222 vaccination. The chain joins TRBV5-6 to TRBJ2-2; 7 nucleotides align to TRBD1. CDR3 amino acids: CASSFWDRNTGELFF. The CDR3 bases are TGTGCCAGCAGCTTCTGGGACAGGAACACCGGGGAGCTGTTTTTT.